This is a list of T cell receptor beta chains from one sample in a study of control samples from healthy donors and cancer patients. TCRdb keeps only in-frame clones here, not all; method: immunoSEQ multiplex PCR. Of 150,000 to 200,000 clones in the sample, approximately 92% were seen once. The source material was blood. All receptors come from a woman aged 55-69 years in good health. Each CDR3 is given with its conserved first and last residue. A D gene is named only where the DNA matches it firmly. Where a row states a size, it is once, few, many or the class of an expanded clone; other rows omit it.

j_call | clone_size | d_call | v_call | cdr3_nt | cdr3_aa
TRBJ2-1 | . | . | TRBV11-2 | TGTGCCAGCAGCTTCACAGGAATGGATGAGCAGTTCTTC | CASSFTGMDEQFF
TRBJ1-1 | . | . | TRBV5-4 | TGTGCCAGCAGCCCGACGGGCACCCGCAAAAACACTGAAGCTTTCTTT | CASSPTGTRKNTEAFF
TRBJ1-2 | . | . | TRBV11-2 | TGTGCCAGCAGCTTAGTCCCAGGCTCGAACTATGGCTACACCTTC | CASSLVPGSNYGYTF
TRBJ1-4 | . | TRBD1 | TRBV7-9 | TGTGCCAGCAGCTTCATAACGGGACAGTATAATGAAAAACTGTTTTTT | CASSFITGQYNEKLFF
TRBJ2-1 | . | TRBD1 | TRBV27 | TGTGCCAGCAGTTTCGTGACAGGGGGCGGTAGCTCCTACAATGAGCAGTTCTTC | CASSFVTGGGSSYNEQFF
TRBJ1-1 | . | . | TRBV6-6 | TGTGCCAGCCGGGGTCTGCCAGGAGGGCGGACTGAAGCTTTCTTT | CASRGLPGGRTEAFF
TRBJ1-1 | once | TRBD1 | TRBV25-1 | TGTGCCAGCAGTTGGACAGGGAGCACTGAAGCTTTCTTT | CASSWTGSTEAFF
TRBJ2-3 | . | . | TRBV3-1/TRBV3-2 | TGTGCCAGCAGCCGCACCTTAGGGGACTCAGATACGCAGTATTTT | CASSRTLGDSDTQYF
TRBJ1-5 | . | . | TRBV3-1/TRBV3-2 | TGTGCCAGCAGCCAAGGCGATCAGCCCCAGCATTTT | CASSQGDQPQHF
TRBJ1-1 | . | . | TRBV10-3 | TGTGCCATCAGTGAAGGGGGGGTCGACACTGAAGCTTTCTTT | CAISEGGVDTEAFF
TRBJ2-3 | . | . | TRBV7-2 | TGTGCCAGCAGCGTAGTAGGGGGCGGGGGGATCACAGATACGCAGTATTTT | CASSVVGGGGITDTQYF
TRBJ1-6 | . | TRBD1 | TRBV2 | TGTGCCAGCAGGGACCGGACAGGGGGTAATTCACCCCTCCACTTT | CASRDRTGGNSPLHF
TRBJ1-2 | . | TRBD1 | TRBV5-1 | TGCGCCAGTGGGTGGGACAGCACTAACTATGGCTACACCTTC | CASGWDSTNYGYTF
TRBJ2-3 | . | . | TRBV7-8 | TGTGCCAGCAAGACAGGACGGAGCACAGATACGCAGTATTTT | CASKTGRSTDTQYF
TRBJ2-1 | . | . | TRBV11-3 | TGTGCCACGGCTCAGGGTTCCTACAATGAGCAGTTCTTC | CATAQGSYNEQFF
TRBJ1-6 | . | TRBD1 | TRBV28 | TGTGCCAGCATGGGCGGCCAGGGGGTAAATTCACCCCTCCACTTT | CASMGGQGVNSPLHF
TRBJ1-3 | . | . | TRBV4-3 | TGCGCCAGCAGCCAAGCGACGACGCCGGACTTAACTGGAAACACCATATATTTT | CASSQATTPDLTGNTIYF
TRBJ2-1 | . | . | TRBV7-2 | TGTGCCACAAACGGGGGTGGTTCCTACAATGAGCAGTTCTTC | CATNGGGSYNEQFF
TRBJ2-1 | once | . | TRBV20-1 | TGCAGTGCCTCCTCGGGTTCTGAGCAGTTCTTC | CSASSGSEQFF
TRBJ2-3 | . | TRBD1 | TRBV18 | TGTGCCAGCTCACCGAGACAGGGAACAGATACGCAGTATTTT | CASSPRQGTDTQYF
TRBJ1-2 | . | . | TRBV6-2/TRBV6-3 | TGTGCCAGCAGTTACCGGCAGTTAGCTAACTATGGCTACACCTTC | CASSYRQLANYGYTF
TRBJ1-4 | . | . | TRBV28 | TGTGCCAGCAGTTTATATAGCGGGGGACGTGAAAAACTGTTTTTT | CASSLYSGGREKLFF
TRBJ1-2 | once | TRBD1 | TRBV19 | TGTGCCAGTAGTTACACCAGGGGGTATGGCTACACCTTC | CASSYTRGYGYTF
TRBJ1-1 | . | . | TRBV2 | TGTGCCAGCAACCAGGGTGCCACTGAAGCTTTCTTT | CASNQGATEAFF
TRBJ2-5 | . | . | TRBV6-5 | TGTGCCAGCAGTTACCGGAGCCAAGAGACCCAGTACTTC | CASSYRSQETQYF
TRBJ1-1 | . | . | TRBV5-1 | TGCGCCAGCAGCCCGGGGGGAGGAAACCTTTTTGAAGCTTTCTTT | CASSPGGGNLFEAFF
TRBJ1-4 | . | . | TRBV7-3 | TGTGCCAGCAGCTCCTCTCAGGGGGAAAAACTGTTTTTT | CASSSSQGEKLFF
TRBJ2-7 | . | . | TRBV7-3 | TGTGCCAAAAAAATGTGGGTTAGCTCCTACGAGCAGTACTTC | CAKKMWVSSYEQYF
TRBJ1-4 | . | . | TRBV7-8 | TGTGCCAGCAGCTTAGTGTTTGAGGTTACTGAAAAACTGTTTTTT | CASSLVFEVTEKLFF
TRBJ2-7 | . | . | TRBV3-1/TRBV3-2 | TGTGCCAGCAGCCAAGATGGCCCCGATGAGGCGGGGTGCCTCTACGAGCAGTACTTC | CASSQDGPDEAGCLYEQYF
TRBJ1-1 | . | . | TRBV10-3 | TGTGCCATCAGTGAGTCCGGGGGTTGGGGGAACACTGAAGCTTTCTTT | CAISESGGWGNTEAFF
TRBJ1-5 | few | . | TRBV19 | TGTGCCAGTAGTATAGACCCGCGGGATGGGCAGCCCCAGCATTTT | CASSIDPRDGQPQHF
TRBJ1-1 | . | . | TRBV5-1 | TGCGCCAGCAGCTTTTCGGGGGATTCAAACACTGAAGCTTTCTTT | CASSFSGDSNTEAFF
TRBJ1-6 | . | . | TRBV18 | TGTGCCAGCTCACCATTACAAGGGGACAATTCACCCCTCCACTTT | CASSPLQGDNSPLHF
TRBJ2-1 | . | . | TRBV19 | TGTGCCAGTAGTATCCTTGGGGGAGGAGAGCAGTTCTTC | CASSILGGGEQFF
TRBJ1-2 | . | . | TRBV6-9 | TGTGCCCGGGGGGGCGAATATGGCTACACCTTC | CARGGEYGYTF